One and the same sample provided the 17 T cell receptor beta chains below, sequenced in a study of blood T cells in healthy people across ages. Combining a sample-barcoded 5' primer with a J-beta primer mix, a second PCR ran for 7 to 11 cycles. MiXCR, applied by TCRdb to the 5' RACE reads, yields one record per CDR3 protein. The sample shows roughly 800,000 distinct CDR3 sequences, approximately 25% of them seen only once. These data were also reused for a study on T cells of mothers and their children.

Material: blood. The receptors were gathered from a boy younger than 18 in good health.

This clonotype was counted only a few times. The V and J genes are TRBV28 and TRBJ2-3, with TRBD2 matching over 7 bases. Trimming removed 5 bases from V and 1 base from J; junction bases left unmatched: 9. The CDR3 runs 16 residues. CDR1 MDHEN and CDR2 SYDVKM come from the germline V gene. The chain's CDR3 is CASSPGGGVRTDTQYF. CDR3 DNA sequence: TGTGCCAGCAGTCCGGGGGGTGGTGTGCGCACAGATACGCAGTATTTT.

The chain is built from TRBV19 and TRBJ1-2; 7 bases line up with TRBD1. This CDR3 region has 15 residues. The germline V gene encodes CDR1 LNHDA and CDR2 SQIVND (reference sequence). Trimming removed 4 bases from V and 1 base from J; junction bases left unmatched: 6. The CDR3 sequence is CASSTLWDSNYGYTF. The DNA of the CDR3 is TGTGCCAGTAGTACCCTTTGGGACAGTAACTATGGCTACACCTTC.

This clonotype was observed a few times. This chain connects TRBV5-1 to TRBJ2-6, with 11 bases matching TRBD1. V lost 4 bases to trimming and J lost 2 bases; unmatched junction nucleotides: 14. This CDR3 has 20 residues. Germline V gene sequence: CDR1 SGHRS, CDR2 YFSETQ. CDR3 sequence (DNA): TGCGCCAGCAGCCACGCACGAACCGGGACAGGGGGGACTGGGGCCAACGTCCTGACTTTC. Residues: CASSHARTGTGGTGANVLTF.

This clonotype was seen more than once but under ten times. The rearrangement joins TRBV12-3 or TRBV12-4 to TRBJ2-2; 9 bases agree with TRBD1. The CDR3 is 15 amino acids. V trimming: 6 bases; J trimming: 6 bases; junction bases outside the gene matches: 8. CDR3 region: CASRGTGNGAGELFF. CDR3 DNA: TGTGCCAGCAGGGGGACAGGGAACGGGGCCGGGGAGCTGTTTTTT.

This chain uses TRBV25-1 with TRBJ1-1, with a weak D call TRBD1 (5 bases). Germline CDR1 reads MGHDK; CDR2 reads SYGVNS. This CDR3 region has 14 residues. The V gene lost 6 bases and the J gene lost 0 bases, with 11 bases spanning the gap. The CDR3 region is CASRLRGLNTEAFF. The DNA for the CDR3 is TGTGCCAGCAGACTTCGGGGCCTGAACACTGAAGCTTTCTTT.

Only a few counts were recorded for this clonotype. Germline and junction disagree at one end, which may indicate a read error. The chain uses TRBV20-1 and TRBJ2-5; D remains ambiguous. CDR1 is DFQATT and CDR2 is SNEGSKA in the germline V gene (reference sequence). This CDR3 is built from 14 residues. The CDR3 coding sequence is TGCAGTGCTAGCCAGGCGGAGCTCCAAGAGACCCGGTACTTC. The encoded protein is CSASQAELQETRYF.

This clonotype was detected a few times. This rearrangement joins TRBV28 to TRBJ2-4, with D unclear. CDR1 and CDR2 (germline): MDHEN, SYDVKM. The CDR3 has 13 residues. Deletions cut 5 bases from V and 7 bases from J, with 12 bases between. DNA for the CDR3: TGTGCCAGCAGTCGAAAAGTTGGGAACATTCAGTACTTC. This gives the protein CASSRKVGNIQYF.

There are a few counts of this clonotype. The chain has TRBV12-3 or TRBV12-4 and TRBJ1-1; D is undetermined. The CDR3 is 14 amino acids. The V and J ends lost 3 bases and 7 bases respectively, with 15 bases between them. The CDR3 bases are TGTGCCAGCAGTTTCGGCACCTCTGGGGTTGAAGCTTTCTTT. Amino acids: CASSFGTSGVEAFF.

This clonotype was counted a few times. The genes are TRBV12-3 or TRBV12-4 and TRBJ2-5; D uncertain. The CDR3 runs to 13 residues. V lost 5 bases and J lost 5, with 12 bases in between. CDR3 loop: CASSRSTRETQYF. The CDR3 DNA sequence: TGTGCCAGCAGTCGATCGACCAGGGAGACCCAGTACTTC.

This clonotype came up a few times. This chain links TRBV7-2 with TRBJ2-3; 9 bases match TRBD2. Germline V gives CDR1 SGHTA, CDR2 FQGNSA. V shed 5 bases, J shed 2 bases, and the junction held 8 bases outside the gene matches. CDR3 length: 16 amino acids. As DNA, the CDR3 is TGTGCCAGCAGCCTCCAGCTAGCGGGATACACAGATACGCAGTATTTT. Protein sequence: CASSLQLAGYTDTQYF.

V gene TRBV29-1 combines with J gene TRBJ2-7, with 9 bases that match TRBD1. In germline, CDR1 is SQVTM, CDR2 ANQGSEA. V dropped 1 base and J dropped 3; count of bases not matched to a gene: 4. The CDR3 is 14 amino acids. The CDR3 DNA reads TGCAGCGTTGAAGTAGACAGGGGGATCTACGAGCAGTACTTC. Protein product: CSVEVDRGIYEQYF.

At least ten counts were recorded for this clonotype. The V call is TRBV29-1, the J call TRBJ2-5, with D tentatively TRBD2 (5 bases). CDR3 length: 12 amino acids. Per germline, CDR1 SQVTM and CDR2 ANQGSEA. The V end was cut by 2 bases, the J end by 5 bases, with 9 bases between. The CDR3 here is CSVEYGVETQYF. CDR3 sequence (DNA): TGCAGCGTTGAATACGGGGTGGAGACCCAGTACTTC.

The genes are TRBV6-5 and TRBJ2-7; D call uncertain. Germline-derived CDR1 and CDR2 are MNHEY and SVGAGI. The CDR3 runs to 15 residues. With 0 bases removed from V and 2 bases from J, the gap between germline ends came to 11 bases. The CDR3 DNA reads as TGTGCCAGCAGTTACTCGTCCCTGGCCGCCTACGAGCAGTACTTC. This translates into CASSYSSLAAYEQYF.

This clonotype was counted only a few times. The chain has TRBV6-5 and TRBJ1-3; no definite D call. The CDR3 contains 16 residues. V was clipped by 4 bases and J by 0 bases, with 13 bases between them. The V gene's germline CDR1 is MNHEY and CDR2 SVGAGI. The CDR3 loop reads CASSSDVESSGNTIYF. The CDR3 DNA is TGTGCCAGCAGTTCGGACGTCGAGAGCTCTGGAAACACCATATATTTT.

The V call is TRBV11-2, the J call TRBJ2-1; possibly TRBD1 for D (6 bases). The CDR3 sequence is 21 residues long. Germline assignment: CDR1 SGHAT and CDR2 FQNNGV. The V end lost 7 bases, the J end lost 1 base, and 32 bases lay between the germline ends. The CDR3 loop is CASTTLPAVGRDMVSYNEQFF. Written as DNA, the CDR3 is TGTGCCAGCACCACTTTGCCCGCGGTGGGCAGGGACATGGTATCCTACAATGAGCAGTTCTTC.

A few counts support this clonotype. The CDR3 DNA follows: TGTGCCAGCAGCTTAAGGACTGGGTACGAGCAGTACTTC. This sequence encodes CASSLRTGYEQYF. The chain carries TRBV11-3 and TRBJ2-5; tentative D call: TRBD2 (5 bases). The tail of the sequence fits TRBJ2-7 better, so the J call may be wrong. This CDR3 contains 13 residues. Germline CDR1 reads SGHNT; CDR2 reads YENEEA.

J is TRBJ2-5 and V is TRBV18; 10 nucleotides line up with TRBD1. Near its end, the DNA agrees better with TRBJ2-1, so the J call may be wrong. The CDR3 has 15 residues. From germline, CDR1 is KGHSH and CDR2 LQKENI. This CDR3 is CASSPPGTGVNEQFF. The CDR3 bases are TGTGCCAGCTCACCACCGGGGACAGGGGTCAATGAGCAGTTCTTC.